The sequence of this T cell receptor (beta chain) was determined in a study of Ad26.COV2.S vaccination and SARS-CoV-2 variants. Study in general: Donor was one of the participants in the Ad26.COV2.S arm of the COV1001 trial. The study gave Ad26.COV2.S intramuscularly, once or twice 56 days apart.

General study results and limits: Placebo recipients and vaccine recipients were similar in non-spike TCR breadth. Possibly, TCR breadth and depth analyses underestimated total T cell responses.

Profiled with immunoSEQ multiplex PCR; TCRdb holds only in-frame clones, not every one. The repertoire holds about 420,000 clones, with approximately 90% as singletons. This sample's treatment: around 19 received Ad26.COV2.S at low or high dose, single or two shots; about 5 received placebo; per-sample allocation not given. Collection of samples fell on day 63 after the first vaccine or placebo injection. Concerning this clone: Its antigen remains unknown.

The sequence was obtained from a person aged 18 to 59 who received the Ad26.COV2.S COVID-19 vaccine or a placebo. This material consisted of peripheral blood, taken in a trial of Ad26.COV2.S vaccine versus placebo.

The CDR3, as DNA: TGTGCCAGCAGTTTGGTTAGGGGGGGCAGGGGGAAGACTGAAGCTTTCTTT. Encoded protein: CASSLVRGGRGKTEAFF. The chain has TRBV28 and TRBJ1-1, with 7 bases aligning to TRBD1. The CDR3 loop spans 17 amino acids. V lost 3 bases, J lost 5 bases, and 15 bases stayed unmatched. The germline gives CDR1 MDHEN, CDR2 SYDVKM.